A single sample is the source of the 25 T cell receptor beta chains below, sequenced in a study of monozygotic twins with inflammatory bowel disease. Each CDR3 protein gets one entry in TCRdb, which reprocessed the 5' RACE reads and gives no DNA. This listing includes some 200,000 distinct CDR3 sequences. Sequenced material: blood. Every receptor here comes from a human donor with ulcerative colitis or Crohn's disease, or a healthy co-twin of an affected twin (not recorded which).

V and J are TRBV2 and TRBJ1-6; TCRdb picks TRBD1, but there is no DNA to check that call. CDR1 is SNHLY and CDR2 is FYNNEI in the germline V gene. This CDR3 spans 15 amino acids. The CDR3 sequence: CASSGQGAQASPLHF. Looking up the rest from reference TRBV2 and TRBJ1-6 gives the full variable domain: EPEVTQTPSHQVTQMGQEVILRCVPISNHLYFYWYRQILGQKVEFLVSFYNNEISEKSEIFDDQFSVERPDGSNFTLKIRSTKLEDSAMYFCASSGQGAQASPLHFGNGTRLTVT.

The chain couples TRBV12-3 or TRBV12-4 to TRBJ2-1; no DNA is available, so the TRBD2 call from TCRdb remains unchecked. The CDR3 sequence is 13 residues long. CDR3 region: CASSLGLNNEQFF.

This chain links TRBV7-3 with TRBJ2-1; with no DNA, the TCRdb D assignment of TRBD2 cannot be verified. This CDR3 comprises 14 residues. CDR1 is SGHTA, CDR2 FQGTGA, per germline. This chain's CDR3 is CASSRGGGYNEQFF.

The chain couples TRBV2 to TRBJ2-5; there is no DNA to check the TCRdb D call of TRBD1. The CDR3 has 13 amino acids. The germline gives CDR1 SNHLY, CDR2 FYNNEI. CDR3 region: CASSAGGGETQYF.

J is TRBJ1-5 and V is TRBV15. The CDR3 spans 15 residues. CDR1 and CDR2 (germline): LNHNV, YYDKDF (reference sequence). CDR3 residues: CATSREWVTNQPQHF.

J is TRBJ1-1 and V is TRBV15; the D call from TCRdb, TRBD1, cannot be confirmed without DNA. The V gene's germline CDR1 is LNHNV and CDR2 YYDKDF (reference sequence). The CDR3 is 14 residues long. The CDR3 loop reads CATSRTGGNTEAFF.

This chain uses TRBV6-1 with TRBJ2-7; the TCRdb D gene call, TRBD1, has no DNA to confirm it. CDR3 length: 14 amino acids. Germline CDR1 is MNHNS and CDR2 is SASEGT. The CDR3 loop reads CASSTGQGLVEQYF.

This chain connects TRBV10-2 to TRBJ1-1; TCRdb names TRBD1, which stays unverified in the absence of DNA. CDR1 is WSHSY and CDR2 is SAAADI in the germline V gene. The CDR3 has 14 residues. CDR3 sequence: CASRTGQLNTEAFF.

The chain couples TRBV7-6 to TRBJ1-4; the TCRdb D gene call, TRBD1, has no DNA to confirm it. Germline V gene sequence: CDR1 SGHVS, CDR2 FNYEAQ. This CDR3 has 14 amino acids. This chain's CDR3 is CASSPVFSNEKLFF.

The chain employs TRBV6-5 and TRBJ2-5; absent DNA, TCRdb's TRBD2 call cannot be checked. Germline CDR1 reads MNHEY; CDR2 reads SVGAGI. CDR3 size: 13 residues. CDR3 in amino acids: CASSDYNEETQYF.

This CDR3 is CASSLGLGGGSSEAFF. V and J are TRBV7-9 and TRBJ1-1; TCRdb designates TRBD1, a call that cannot be tested without DNA. This CDR3 has 16 residues. CDR1 is SEHNR, CDR2 FQNEAQ, per germline (reference sequence).

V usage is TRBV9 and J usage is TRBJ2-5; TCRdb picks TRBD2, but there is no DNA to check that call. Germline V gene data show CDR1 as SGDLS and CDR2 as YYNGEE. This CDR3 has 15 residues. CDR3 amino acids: CASSVRGSTVETQYF.

CDR3: CSAAGGVTDTQYF. The chain employs TRBV29-1 and TRBJ2-3; TCRdb designates TRBD2, a call that cannot be tested without DNA. Germline-derived CDR1 and CDR2 are SQVTM and ANQGSEA. The length of the CDR3 is 13 residues.

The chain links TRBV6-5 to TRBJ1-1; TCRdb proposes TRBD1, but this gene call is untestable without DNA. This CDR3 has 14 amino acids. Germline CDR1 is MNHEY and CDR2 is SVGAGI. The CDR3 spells CASSLQGTNTEAFF.

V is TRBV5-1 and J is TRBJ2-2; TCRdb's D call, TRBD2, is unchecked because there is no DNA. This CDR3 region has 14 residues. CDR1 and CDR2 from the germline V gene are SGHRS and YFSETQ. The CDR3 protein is CASKRGSNTGELFF.

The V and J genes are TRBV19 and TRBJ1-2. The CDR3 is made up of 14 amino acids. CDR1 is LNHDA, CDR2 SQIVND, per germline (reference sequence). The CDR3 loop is CATTDRSYIYGYTF. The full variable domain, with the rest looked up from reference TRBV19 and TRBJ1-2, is DGGITQSPKYLFRKEGQNVTLSCEQNLNHDAMYWYRQDPGQGLRLIYYSQIVNDFQKGDIAEGYSVSREKKESFPLTVTSAQKNPTAFYLCATTDRSYIYGYTFGSGTRLTVV.

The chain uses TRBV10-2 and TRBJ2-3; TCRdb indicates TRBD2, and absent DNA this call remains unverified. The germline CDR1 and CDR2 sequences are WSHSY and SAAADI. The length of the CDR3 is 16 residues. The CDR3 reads CASGGLAGDYTDTQYF.

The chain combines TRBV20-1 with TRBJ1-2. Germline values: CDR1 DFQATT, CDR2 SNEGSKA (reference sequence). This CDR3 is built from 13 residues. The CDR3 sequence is CSVPLSGGYGYTF.

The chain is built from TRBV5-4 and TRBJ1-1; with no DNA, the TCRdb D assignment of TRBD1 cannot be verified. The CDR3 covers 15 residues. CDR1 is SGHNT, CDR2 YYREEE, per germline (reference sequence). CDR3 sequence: CASSLVGTANTEAFF.

The CDR3 spells CASSLAGTAYEQYF. The chain carries TRBV7-2 and TRBJ2-7. The germline V gene encodes CDR1 SGHTA and CDR2 FQGNSA. The CDR3 has 14 amino acids.

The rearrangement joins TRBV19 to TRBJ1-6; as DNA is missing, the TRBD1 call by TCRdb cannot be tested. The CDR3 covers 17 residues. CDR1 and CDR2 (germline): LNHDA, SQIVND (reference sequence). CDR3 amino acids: CASNAGTHSSYNSPLHF.

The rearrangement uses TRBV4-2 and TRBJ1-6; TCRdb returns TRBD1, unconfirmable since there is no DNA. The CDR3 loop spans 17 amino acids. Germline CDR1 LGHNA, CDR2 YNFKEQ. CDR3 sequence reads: CASSPRQGSSYNSPLHF.

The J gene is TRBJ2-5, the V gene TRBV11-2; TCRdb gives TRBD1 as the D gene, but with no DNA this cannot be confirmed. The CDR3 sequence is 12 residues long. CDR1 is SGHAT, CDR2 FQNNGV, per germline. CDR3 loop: CASSLYQGTQYF.

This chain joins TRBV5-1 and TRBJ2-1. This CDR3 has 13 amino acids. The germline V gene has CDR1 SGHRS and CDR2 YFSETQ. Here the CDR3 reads CASSSGPMDEQFF.

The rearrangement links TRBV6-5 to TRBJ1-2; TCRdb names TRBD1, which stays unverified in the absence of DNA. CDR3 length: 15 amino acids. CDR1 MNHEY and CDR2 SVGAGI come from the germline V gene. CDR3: CASSYSGLRGDGYTF.